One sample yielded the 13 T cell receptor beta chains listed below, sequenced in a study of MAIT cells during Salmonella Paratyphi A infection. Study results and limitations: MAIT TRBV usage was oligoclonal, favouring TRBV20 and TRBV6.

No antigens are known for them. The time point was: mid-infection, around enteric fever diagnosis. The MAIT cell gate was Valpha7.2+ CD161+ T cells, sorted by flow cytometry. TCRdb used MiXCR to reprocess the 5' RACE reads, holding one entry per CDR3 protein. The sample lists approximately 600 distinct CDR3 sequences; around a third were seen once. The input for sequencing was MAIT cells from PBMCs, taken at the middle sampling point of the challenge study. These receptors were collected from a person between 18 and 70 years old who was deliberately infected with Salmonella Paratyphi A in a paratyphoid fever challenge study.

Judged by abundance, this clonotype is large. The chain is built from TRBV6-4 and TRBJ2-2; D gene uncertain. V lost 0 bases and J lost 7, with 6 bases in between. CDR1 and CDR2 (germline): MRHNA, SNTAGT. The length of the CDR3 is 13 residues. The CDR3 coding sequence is TGTGCCAGCAGTGACTCGGAAGACGGGGAGCTGTTTTTT. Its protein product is CASSDSEDGELFF.

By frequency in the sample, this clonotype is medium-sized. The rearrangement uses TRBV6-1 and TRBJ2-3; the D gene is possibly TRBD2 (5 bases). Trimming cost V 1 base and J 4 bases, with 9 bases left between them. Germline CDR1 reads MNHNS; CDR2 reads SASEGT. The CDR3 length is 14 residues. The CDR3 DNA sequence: TGTGCCAGCAGTGAAGGGGAGCAGCCAGATACGCAGTATTTT. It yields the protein CASSEGEQPDTQYF.

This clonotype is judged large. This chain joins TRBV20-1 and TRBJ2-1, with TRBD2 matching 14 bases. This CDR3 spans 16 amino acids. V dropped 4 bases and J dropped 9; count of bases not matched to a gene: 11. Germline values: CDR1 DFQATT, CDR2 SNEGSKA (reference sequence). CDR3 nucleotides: TGCAGTGCTACCATGGAGGGGACTAGCGGGAGTAGTGAGCAGTTCTTC. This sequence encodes CSATMEGTSGSSEQFF.

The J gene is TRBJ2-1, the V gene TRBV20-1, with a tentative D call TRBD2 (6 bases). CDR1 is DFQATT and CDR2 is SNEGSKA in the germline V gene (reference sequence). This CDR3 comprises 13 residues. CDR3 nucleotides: TGCAGCGGGGGAAAAGCGGACTACAATGAGCAGTTCTTC. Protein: CSGGKADYNEQFF.

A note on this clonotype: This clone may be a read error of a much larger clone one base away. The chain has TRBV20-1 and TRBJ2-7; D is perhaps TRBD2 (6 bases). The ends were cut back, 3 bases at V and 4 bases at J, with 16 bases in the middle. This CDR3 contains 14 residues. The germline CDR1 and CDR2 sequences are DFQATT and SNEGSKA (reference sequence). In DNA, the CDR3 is TGCAGTGCTAGTAGGAGTAGCGGAGGGTACGAGCAGTACTTC. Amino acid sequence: CSASRSSGGYEQYF.

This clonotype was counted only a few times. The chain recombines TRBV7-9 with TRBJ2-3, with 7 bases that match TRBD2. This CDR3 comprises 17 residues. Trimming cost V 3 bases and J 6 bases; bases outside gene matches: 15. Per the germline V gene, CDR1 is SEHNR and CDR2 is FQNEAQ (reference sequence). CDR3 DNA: TGTGCCAGCAGCTTCGGAGGTGCGGGAGCCATAGGGGATACGCAGTATTTT. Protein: CASSFGGAGAIGDTQYF.

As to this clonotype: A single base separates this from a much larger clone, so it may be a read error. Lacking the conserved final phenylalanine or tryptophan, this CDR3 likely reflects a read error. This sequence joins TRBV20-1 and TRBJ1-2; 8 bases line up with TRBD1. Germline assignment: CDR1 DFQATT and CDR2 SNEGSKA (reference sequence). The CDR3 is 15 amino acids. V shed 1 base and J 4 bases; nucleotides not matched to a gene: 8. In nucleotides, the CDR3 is TGCAGTGCTAGAGGACCGGACAGGGTCAGCTATGGCTACACCGTC. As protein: CSARGPDRVSYGYTV.

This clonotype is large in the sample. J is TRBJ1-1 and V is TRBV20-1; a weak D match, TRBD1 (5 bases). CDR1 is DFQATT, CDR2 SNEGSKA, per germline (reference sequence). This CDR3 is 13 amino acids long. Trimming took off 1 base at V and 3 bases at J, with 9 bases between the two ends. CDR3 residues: CSARGGTDTEAFF. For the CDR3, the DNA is TGCAGTGCTAGAGGGGGGACGGACACTGAAGCTTTCTTT.

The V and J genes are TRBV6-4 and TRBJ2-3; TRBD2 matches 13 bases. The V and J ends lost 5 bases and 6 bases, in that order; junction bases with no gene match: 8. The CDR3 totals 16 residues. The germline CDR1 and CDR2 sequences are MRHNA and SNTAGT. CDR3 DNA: TGTGCCAGCAGTCCCACCGGGACTAGCGGGAAGGATACGCAGTATTTT. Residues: CASSPTGTSGKDTQYF.

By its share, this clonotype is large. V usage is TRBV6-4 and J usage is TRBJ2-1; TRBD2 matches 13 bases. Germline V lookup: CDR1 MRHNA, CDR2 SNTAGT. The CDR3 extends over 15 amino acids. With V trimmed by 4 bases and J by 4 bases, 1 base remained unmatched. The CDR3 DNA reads TGTGCCAGCAGTGGGACTAGCGGGGGATACAATGAGCAGTTCTTC. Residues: CASSGTSGGYNEQFF.

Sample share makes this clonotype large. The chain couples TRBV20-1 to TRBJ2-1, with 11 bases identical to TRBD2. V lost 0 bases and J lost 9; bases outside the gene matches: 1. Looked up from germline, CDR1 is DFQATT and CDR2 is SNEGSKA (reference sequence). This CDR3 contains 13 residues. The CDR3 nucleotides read TGCAGTGCTAGAGAACTAGCGGGAGTTGAGCAGTTCTTC. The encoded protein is CSARELAGVEQFF.

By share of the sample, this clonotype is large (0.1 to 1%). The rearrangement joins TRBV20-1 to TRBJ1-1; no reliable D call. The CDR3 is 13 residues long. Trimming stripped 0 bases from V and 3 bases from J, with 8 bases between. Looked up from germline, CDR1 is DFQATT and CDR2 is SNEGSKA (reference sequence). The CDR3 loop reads CSAREGGDTEAFF. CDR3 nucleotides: TGCAGTGCTAGAGAAGGAGGAGACACTGAAGCTTTCTTT.

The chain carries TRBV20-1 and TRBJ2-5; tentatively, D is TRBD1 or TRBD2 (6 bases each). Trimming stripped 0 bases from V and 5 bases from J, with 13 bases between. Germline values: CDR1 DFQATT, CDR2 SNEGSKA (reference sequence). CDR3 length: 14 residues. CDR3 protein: CSARDGGPGETQYF. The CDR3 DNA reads TGCAGTGCTAGAGATGGGGGGCCAGGGGAGACCCAGTACTTC.